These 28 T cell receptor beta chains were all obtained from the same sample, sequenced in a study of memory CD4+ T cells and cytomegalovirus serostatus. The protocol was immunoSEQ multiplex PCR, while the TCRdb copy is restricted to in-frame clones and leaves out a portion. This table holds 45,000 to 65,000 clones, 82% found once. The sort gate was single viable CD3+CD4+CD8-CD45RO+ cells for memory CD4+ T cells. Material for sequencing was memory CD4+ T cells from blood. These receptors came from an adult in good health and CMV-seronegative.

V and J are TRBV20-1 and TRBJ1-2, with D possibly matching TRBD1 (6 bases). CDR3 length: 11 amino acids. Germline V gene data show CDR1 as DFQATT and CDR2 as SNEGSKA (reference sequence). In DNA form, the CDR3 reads TGCAGAGCACAGGGTCTACATGGCTACACCTTC. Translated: CRAQGLHGYTF.

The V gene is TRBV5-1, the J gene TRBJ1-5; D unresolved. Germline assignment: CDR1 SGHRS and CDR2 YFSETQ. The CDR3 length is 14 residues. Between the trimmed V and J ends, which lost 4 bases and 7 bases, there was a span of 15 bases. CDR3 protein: CASSLDPVGQPQHF. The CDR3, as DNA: TGCGCCAGCAGCCTAGATCCGGTAGGGCAGCCCCAGCATTTT.

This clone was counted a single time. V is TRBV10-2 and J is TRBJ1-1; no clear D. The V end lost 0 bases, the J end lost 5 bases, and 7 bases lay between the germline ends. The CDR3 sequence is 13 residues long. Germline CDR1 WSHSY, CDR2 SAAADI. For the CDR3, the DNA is TGCGCCAGCAGTGAGTCCCTCGGGACTGAAGCTTTCTTT. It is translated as CASSESLGTEAFF.

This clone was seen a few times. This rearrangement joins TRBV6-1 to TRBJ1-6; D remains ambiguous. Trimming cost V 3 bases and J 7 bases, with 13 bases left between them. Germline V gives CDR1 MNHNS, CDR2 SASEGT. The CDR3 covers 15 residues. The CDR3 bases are TGTGCCAGCAGTGAGTTCACGGGGTCCAATTCACCCCTCCACTTT. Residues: CASSEFTGSNSPLHF.

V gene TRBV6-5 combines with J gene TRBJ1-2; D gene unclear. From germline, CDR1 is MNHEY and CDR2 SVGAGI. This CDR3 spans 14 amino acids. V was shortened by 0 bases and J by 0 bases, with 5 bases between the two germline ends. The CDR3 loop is CASSYSSANYGYTF. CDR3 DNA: TGTGCCAGCAGTTACTCGTCCGCTAACTATGGCTACACCTTC.

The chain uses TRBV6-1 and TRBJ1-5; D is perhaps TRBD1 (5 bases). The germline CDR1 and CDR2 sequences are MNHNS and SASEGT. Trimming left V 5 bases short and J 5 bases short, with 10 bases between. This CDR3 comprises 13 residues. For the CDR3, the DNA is TGTGCCAGCAGTTTGACGACAGATCAGCCCCAGCATTTT. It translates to CASSLTTDQPQHF.

The CDR3 loop is CASSRGLHQETQYF. In nucleotides, the CDR3 is TGTGCCAGCAGCCGGGGACTACACCAAGAGACCCAGTACTTC. V and J are TRBV2 and TRBJ2-5, with TRBD2 matching over 7 bases. The germline gives CDR1 SNHLY, CDR2 FYNNEI. The junction had 4 bases not matched to a gene; V was cut back by 6 bases and J by 0 bases. The CDR3 covers 14 residues.

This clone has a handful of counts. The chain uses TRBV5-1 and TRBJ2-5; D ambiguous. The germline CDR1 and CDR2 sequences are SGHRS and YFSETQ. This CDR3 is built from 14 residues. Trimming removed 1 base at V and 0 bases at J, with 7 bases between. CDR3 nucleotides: TGCGCCAGCAGCTTGTACGGCAACCAAGAGACCCAGTACTTC. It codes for CASSLYGNQETQYF.

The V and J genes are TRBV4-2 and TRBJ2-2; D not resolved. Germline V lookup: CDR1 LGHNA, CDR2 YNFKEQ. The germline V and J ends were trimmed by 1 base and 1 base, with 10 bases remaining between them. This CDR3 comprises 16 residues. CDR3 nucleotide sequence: TGTGCCAGCAGCCAAGGTCCGGCCGGGAACACCGGGGAGCTGTTTTTT. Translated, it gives CASSQGPAGNTGELFF.

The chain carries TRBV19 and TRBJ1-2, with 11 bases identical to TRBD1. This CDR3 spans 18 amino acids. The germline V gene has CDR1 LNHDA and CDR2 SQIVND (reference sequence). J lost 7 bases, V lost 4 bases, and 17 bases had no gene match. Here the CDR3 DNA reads TGTGCCAGTAGTACGCACTTCGGACAGGGGGCGGCCTATGGTGGCTACACCTTC. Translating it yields CASSTHFGQGAAYGGYTF.

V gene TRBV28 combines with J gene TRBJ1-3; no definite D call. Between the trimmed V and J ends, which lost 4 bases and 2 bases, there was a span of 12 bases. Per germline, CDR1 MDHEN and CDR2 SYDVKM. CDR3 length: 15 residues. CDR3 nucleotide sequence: TGTGCCAGCAGTTCTCATGAGAGGGCTGGAAACACCATATATTTT. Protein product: CASSSHERAGNTIYF.

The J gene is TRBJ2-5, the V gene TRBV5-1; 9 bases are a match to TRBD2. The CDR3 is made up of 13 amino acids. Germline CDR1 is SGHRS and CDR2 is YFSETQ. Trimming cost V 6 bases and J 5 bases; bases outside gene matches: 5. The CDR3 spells CASTLAGLETQYF. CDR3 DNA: TGCGCCAGCACTCTAGCGGGGCTGGAGACCCAGTACTTC.

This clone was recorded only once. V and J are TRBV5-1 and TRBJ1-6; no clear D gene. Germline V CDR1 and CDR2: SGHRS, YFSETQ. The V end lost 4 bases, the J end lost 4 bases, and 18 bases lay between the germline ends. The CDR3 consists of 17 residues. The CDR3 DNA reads TGCGCCAGCAGCCCTGCGGCGGGGTCCGATTATAATTCACCCCTCCACTTT. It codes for CASSPAAGSDYNSPLHF.

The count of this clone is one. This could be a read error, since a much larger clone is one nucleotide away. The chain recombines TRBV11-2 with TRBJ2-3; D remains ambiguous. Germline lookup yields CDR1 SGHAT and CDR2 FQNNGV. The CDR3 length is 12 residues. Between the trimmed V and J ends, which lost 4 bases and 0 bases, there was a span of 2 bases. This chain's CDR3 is CASSSSTDTQYF. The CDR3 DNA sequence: TGTGCCAGCAGCTCCAGCACAGATACGCAGTATTTT.

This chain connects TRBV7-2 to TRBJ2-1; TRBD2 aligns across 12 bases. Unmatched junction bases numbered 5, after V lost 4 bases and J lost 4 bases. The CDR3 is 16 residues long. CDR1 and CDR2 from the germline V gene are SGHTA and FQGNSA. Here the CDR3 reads CASSSGLAGPYNEQFF. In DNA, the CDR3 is TGTGCCAGCAGCTCCGGACTAGCGGGGCCTTACAATGAGCAGTTCTTC.

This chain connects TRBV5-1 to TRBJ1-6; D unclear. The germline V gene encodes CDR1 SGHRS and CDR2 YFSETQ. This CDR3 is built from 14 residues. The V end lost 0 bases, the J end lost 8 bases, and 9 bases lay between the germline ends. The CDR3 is CASSLDSVDSPLHF. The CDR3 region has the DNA TGCGCCAGCAGCTTGGACAGTGTGGATTCACCCCTCCACTTT.

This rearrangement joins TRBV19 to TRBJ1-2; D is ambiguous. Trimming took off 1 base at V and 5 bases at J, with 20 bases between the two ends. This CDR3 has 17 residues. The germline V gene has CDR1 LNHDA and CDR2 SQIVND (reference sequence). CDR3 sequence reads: CASSIVGSRTDHYGYTF. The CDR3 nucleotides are TGTGCCAGTAGTATAGTGGGGTCGAGAACCGACCATTATGGCTACACCTTC.

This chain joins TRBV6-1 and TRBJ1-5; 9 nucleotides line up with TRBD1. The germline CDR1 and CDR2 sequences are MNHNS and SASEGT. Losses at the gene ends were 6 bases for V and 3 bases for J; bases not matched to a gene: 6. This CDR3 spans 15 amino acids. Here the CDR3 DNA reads TGTGCCAGCAGCCCGGGACAGGGACTCAATCAGCCCCAGCATTTT. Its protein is CASSPGQGLNQPQHF.

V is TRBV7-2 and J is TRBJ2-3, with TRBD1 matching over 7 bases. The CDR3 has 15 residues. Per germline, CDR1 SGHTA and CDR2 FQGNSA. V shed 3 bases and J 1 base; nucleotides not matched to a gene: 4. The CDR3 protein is CASSLLTGGTDTQYF. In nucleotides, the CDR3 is TGTGCCAGCAGCTTGCTCACAGGGGGCACAGATACGCAGTATTTT.

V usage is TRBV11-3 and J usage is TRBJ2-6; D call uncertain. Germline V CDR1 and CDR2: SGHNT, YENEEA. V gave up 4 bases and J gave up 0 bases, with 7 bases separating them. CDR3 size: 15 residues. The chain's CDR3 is CASSSRNSGANVLTF. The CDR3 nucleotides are TGTGCCAGCAGCTCGCGGAACTCTGGGGCCAACGTCCTGACTTTC.

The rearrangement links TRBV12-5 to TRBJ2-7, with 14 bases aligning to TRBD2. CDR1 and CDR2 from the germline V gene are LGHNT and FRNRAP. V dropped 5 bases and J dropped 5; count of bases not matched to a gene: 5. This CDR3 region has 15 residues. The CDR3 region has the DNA TGTGCTAGTGGTCTGGGACTAGCGGGGGCAGACGAGCAGTACTTC. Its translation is CASGLGLAGADEQYF.

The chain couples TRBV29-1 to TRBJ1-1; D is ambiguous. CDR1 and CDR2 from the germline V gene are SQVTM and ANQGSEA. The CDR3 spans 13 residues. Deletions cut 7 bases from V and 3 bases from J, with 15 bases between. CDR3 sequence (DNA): TGCAGCGGAACCCAGGCTAGGGACACTGAAGCTTTCTTT. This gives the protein CSGTQARDTEAFF.

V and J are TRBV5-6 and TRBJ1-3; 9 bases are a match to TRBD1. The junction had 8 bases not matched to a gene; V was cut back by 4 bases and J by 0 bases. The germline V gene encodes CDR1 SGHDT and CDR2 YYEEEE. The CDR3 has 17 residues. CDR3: CASSPPGQGYSGNTIYF. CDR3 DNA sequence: TGTGCCAGCAGCCCCCCGGGACAGGGTTACTCTGGAAACACCATATATTTT.

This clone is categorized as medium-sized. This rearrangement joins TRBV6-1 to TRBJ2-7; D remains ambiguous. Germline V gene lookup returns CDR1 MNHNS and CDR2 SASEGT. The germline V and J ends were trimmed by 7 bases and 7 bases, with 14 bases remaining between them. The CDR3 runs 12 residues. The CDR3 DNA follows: TGTGCCAGCACCCAGGAATTCGGGGAGCAGTACTTC. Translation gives CASTQEFGEQYF.

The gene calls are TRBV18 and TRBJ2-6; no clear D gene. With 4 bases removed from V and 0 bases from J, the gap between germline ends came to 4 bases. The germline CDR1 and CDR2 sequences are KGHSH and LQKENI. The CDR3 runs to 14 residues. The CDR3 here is CASSQPSGANVLTF. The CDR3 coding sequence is TGTGCCAGCTCACAGCCCTCTGGGGCCAACGTCCTGACTTTC.

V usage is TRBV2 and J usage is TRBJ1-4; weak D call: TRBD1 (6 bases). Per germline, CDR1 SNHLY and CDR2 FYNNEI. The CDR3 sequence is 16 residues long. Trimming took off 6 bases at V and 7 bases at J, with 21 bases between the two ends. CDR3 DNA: TGTGCCAGCAGGAGGGGGACGGGTTTTAAAACTGAAAAACTGTTTTTT. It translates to CASRRGTGFKTEKLFF.

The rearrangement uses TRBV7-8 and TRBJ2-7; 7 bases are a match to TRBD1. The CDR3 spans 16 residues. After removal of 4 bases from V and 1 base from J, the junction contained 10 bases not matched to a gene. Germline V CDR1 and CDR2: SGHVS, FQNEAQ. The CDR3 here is CASSYTGARPSYEQYF. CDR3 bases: TGTGCCAGCAGCTACACAGGGGCCCGCCCGTCCTACGAGCAGTACTTC.

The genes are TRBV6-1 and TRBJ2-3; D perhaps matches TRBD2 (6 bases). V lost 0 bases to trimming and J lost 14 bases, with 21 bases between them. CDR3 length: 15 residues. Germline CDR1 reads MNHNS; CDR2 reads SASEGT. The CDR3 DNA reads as TGTGCCAGCAGTGAAGCCCTAACACCCCGGGACTTGGGGTATTTT. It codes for CASSEALTPRDLGYF.